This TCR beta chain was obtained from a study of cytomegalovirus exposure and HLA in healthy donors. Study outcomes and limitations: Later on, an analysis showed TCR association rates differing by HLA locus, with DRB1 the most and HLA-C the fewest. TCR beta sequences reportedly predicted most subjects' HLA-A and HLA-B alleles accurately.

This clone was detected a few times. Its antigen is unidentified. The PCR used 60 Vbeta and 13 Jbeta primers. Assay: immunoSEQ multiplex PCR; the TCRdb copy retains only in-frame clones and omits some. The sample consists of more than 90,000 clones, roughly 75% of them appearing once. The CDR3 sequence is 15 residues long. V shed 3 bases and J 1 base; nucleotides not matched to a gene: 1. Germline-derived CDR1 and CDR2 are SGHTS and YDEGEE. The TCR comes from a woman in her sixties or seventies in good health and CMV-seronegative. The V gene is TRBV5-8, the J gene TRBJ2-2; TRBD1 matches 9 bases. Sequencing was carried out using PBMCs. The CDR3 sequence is CASSSDRGNTGELFF. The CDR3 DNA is TGTGCCAGCAGCTCGGACAGGGGGAACACCGGGGAGCTGTTTTTT.